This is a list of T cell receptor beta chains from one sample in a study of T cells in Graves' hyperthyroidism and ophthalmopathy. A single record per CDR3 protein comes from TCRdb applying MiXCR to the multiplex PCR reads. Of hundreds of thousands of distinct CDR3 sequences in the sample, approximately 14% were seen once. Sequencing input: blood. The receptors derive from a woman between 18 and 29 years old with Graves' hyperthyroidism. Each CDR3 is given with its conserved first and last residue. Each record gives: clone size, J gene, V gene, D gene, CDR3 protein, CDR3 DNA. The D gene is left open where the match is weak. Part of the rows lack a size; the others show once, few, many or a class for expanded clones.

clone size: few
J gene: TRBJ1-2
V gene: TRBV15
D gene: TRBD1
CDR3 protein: CATSRDDRGYGYTF
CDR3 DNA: TGTGCCACCAGCAGGGACGACAGGGGCTATGGCTACACCTTC

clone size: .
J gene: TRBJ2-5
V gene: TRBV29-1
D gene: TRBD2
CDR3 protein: CSVAGTSGRQETQYF
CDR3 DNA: TGCAGCGTTGCCGGGACTAGCGGGAGACAAGAGACCCAGTACTTC

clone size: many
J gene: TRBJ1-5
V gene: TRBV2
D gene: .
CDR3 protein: CASTLSSNQPQHF
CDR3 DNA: TGTGCCAGCACCCTAAGTAGCAATCAGCCCCAGCATTTT

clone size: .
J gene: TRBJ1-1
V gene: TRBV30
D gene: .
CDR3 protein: CAWSRGGGTEAFF
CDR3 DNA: TGTGCCTGGAGTCGAGGGGGGGGCACTGAAGCTTTCTTT

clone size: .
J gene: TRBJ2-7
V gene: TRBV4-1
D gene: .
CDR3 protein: CASSQEVPDSYEQYF
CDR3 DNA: TGCGCCAGCAGCCAAGAAGTGCCAGACTCCTACGAGCAGTACTTC

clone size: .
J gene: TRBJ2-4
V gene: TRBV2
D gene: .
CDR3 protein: CASGGQLYIQYF
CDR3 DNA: TGTGCCAGCGGGGGGCAGCTCTACATTCAGTACTTC

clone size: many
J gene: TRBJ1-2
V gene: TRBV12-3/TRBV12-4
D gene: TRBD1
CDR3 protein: CASSPVGDRGYGYTF
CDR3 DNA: TGTGCCAGCAGCCCAGTGGGTGACAGGGGCTATGGCTACACCTTC

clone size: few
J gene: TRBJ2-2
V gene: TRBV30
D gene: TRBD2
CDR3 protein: CAWRSGGVMELFF
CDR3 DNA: TGTGCCTGGCGGTCCGGGGGGGTAATGGAGCTGTTTTTT

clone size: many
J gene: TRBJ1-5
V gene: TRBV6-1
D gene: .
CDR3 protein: CASRGYSNQPQHF
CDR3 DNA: TGTGCCAGCAGGGGCTATAGCAATCAGCCCCAGCATTTT

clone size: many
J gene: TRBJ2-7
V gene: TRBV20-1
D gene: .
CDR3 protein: CSVINAYEQYF
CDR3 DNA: TGCAGTGTTATCAACGCTTACGAGCAGTACTTC

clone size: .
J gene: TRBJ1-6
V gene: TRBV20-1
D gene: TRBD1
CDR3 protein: CSSRPGQGNSPLHF
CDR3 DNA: TGCAGTTCACGTCCGGGACAGGGAAATTCACCCCTCCACTTT

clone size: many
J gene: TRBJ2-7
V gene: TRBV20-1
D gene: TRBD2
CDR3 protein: CSAISGSSYEQYF
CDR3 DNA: TGCAGTGCCATAAGCGGGAGCTCCTACGAGCAGTACTTC

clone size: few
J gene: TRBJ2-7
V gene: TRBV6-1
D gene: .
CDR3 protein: CARRAADLVVREQYF
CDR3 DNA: TGTGCCCGTCGTGCGGCAGATCTCGTGGTCCGGGAGCAGTACTTC

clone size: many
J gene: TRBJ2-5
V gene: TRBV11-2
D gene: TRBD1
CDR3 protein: CASSPWDRGGTQYF
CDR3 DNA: TGTGCCAGCAGCCCCTGGGACAGGGGTGGGACCCAGTACTTC

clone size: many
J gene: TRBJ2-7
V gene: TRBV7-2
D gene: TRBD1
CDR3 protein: CATSRSGTGVLLYEQYF
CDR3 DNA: TGTGCCACCAGCAGGTCAGGGACAGGGGTCCTCCTCTACGAGCAGTACTTC

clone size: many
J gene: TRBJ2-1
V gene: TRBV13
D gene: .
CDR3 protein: CASSLAAAQFF
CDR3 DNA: TGTGCCAGCAGCTTAGCTGCAGCCCAGTTCTTC

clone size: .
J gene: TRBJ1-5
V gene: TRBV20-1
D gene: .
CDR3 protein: CSLLIDSLSNQPQHF
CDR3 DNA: TGCAGTCTACTCATAGACAGCCTTAGCAATCAGCCCCAGCATTTT

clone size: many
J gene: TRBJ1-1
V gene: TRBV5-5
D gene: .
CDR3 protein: CASSLWDNALNTEAFF
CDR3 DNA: TGTGCCAGCAGCTTGTGGGACAATGCCTTGAACACTGAAGCTTTCTTT

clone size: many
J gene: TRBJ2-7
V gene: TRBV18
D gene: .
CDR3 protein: CASSQDRYEQYF
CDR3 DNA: TGTGCCAGCTCCCAGGACAGATACGAGCAGTACTTC

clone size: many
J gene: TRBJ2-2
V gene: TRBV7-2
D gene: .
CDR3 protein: CASSLEAETANTGELFF
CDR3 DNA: TGTGCCAGCAGCTTAGAAGCCGAGACGGCGAACACCGGGGAGCTGTTTTTT

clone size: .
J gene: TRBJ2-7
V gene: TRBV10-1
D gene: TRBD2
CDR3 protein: CASILGTRRYEQYF
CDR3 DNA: TGCGCCAGCATTTTAGGGACTAGAAGGTACGAGCAGTACTTC

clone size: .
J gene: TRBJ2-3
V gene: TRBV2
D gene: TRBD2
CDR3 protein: CASRTSDLSTDTQYF
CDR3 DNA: TGTGCCAGCCGGACTAGCGACCTTAGCACAGATACGCAGTATTTT

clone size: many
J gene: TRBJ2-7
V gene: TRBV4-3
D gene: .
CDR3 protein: CASSQDRSYSYEQYF
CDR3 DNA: TGCGCCAGCAGCCAAGATCGGAGCTACTCCTACGAGCAGTACTTC

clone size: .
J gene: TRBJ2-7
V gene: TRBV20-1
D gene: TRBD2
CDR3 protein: CSARGVAGGSYEQYF
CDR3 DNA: TGCAGTGCTAGAGGGGTAGCGGGAGGTTCCTACGAGCAGTACTTC

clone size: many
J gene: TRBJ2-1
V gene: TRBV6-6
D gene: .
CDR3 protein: CASSYLLAPVPNEQFF
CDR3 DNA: TGTGCCAGCAGTTACCTACTAGCCCCTGTCCCAAATGAGCAGTTCTTC

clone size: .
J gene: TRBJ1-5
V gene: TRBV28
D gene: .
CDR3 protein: CASTVMGNQPQHF
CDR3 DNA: TGTGCCAGCACCGTGATGGGCAATCAGCCCCAGCATTTT

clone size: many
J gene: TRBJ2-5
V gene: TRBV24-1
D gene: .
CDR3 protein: CATSDSSGPGETQYF
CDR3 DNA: TGTGCCACCAGTGACTCCAGCGGACCCGGGGAGACCCAGTACTTC

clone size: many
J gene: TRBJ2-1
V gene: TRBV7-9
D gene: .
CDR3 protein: CASSSGGRDYNEQFF
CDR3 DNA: TGTGCCAGCAGCTCGGGGGGCCGGGACTACAATGAGCAGTTCTTC

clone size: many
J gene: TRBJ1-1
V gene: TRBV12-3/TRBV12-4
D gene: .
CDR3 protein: CASSGGARGEAFF
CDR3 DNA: TGTGCCAGCAGTGGCGGGGCGCGTGGTGAAGCTTTCTTT

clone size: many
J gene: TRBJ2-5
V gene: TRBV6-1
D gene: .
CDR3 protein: CASSRATTSMVRETQYF
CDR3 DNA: TGTGCCAGCAGCCGCGCGACGACTAGTATGGTGAGGGAGACCCAGTACTTC

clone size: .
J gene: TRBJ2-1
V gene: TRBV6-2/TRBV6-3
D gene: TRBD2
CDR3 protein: CASSLLGGGAEQFF
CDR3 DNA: TGTGCCAGCAGTTTACTCGGGGGGGGGGCTGAGCAGTTCTTC

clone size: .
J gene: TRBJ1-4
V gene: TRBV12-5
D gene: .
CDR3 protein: CASGPLVQGGLEEKLFF
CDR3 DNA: TGTGCTAGTGGTCCTTTGGTACAGGGAGGGCTAGAAGAAAAACTGTTTTTT

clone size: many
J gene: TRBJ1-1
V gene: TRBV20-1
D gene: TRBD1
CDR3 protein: CSTGGNTEAFF
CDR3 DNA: TGCAGTACAGGGGGCAACACTGAAGCTTTCTTT

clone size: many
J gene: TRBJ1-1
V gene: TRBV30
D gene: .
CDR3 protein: CAWSVSPLGTEAFF
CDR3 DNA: TGTGCCTGGAGTGTTAGTCCACTGGGCACTGAAGCTTTCTTT

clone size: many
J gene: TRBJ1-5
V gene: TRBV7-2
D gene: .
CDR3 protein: CASSLEPGNQPQHF
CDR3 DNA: TGTGCCAGCAGCTTAGAACCAGGGAATCAGCCCCAGCATTTT

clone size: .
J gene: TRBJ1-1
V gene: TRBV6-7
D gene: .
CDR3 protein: CASSCLQGRRDTEAFF
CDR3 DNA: TGTGCCAGCAGTTGCCTTCAGGGCAGGAGGGACACTGAAGCTTTCTTT

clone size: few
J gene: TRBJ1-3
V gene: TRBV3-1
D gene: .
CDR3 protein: CASSPMDRPGNTIYF
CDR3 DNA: TGTGCCAGCAGCCCAATGGACAGACCTGGAAACACCATATATTTT

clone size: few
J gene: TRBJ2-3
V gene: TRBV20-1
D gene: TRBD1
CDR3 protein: CSALGQGEGDTQYF
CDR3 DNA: TGCAGTGCTTTGGGACAGGGTGAGGGTGATACGCAGTATTTT

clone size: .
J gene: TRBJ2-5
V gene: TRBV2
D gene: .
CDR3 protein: CAGTERPEKTQYF
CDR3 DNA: TGTGCCGGCACCGAGCGCCCAGAAAAGACCCAGTACTTC

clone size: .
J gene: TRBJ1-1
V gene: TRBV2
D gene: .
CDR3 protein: CASRVGGALSTEAFF
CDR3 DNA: TGTGCCAGCAGGGTAGGGGGGGCGTTGAGCACTGAAGCTTTCTTT

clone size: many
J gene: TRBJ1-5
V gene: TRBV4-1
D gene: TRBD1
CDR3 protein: CASSQFARVGTGDQPQHF
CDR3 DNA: TGCGCCAGCAGCCAATTCGCCAGGGTCGGGACAGGGGATCAGCCCCAGCATTTT

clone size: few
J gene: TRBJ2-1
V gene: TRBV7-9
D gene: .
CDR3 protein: CASSVVATPRQFF
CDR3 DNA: TGTGCCAGCAGCGTCGTGGCAACCCCCAGGCAGTTCTTC

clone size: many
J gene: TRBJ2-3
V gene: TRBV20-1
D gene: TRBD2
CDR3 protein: CSAPRTSGGGDTQYF
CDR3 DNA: TGCAGTGCTCCCCGGACTAGCGGGGGGGGGGATACGCAGTATTTT

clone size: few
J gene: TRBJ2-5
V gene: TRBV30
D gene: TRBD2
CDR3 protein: CAWSALAGGETQYF
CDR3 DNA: TGTGCCTGGAGTGCCCTAGCGGGAGGGGAGACCCAGTACTTC

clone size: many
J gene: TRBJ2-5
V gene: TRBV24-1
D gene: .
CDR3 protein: CATSDTPADATQETQYF
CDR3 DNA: TGTGCCACCAGTGATACACCCGCGGACGCCACCCAAGAGACCCAGTACTTC

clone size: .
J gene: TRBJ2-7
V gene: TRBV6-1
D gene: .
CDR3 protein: CASSPQTDLQYF
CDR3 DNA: TGTGCCAGCAGCCCCCAGACGGACTTGCAGTACTTC

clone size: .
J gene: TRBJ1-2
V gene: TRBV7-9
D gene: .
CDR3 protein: CASSLADGGYGYTF
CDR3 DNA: TGTGCCAGCAGCTTAGCGGACGGGGGCTATGGCTACACCTTC

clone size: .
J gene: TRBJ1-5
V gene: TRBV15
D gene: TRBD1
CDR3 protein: CATGQVYSNQPQHF
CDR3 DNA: TGTGCCACTGGACAGGTCTATAGCAATCAGCCCCAGCATTTT